This TCR beta chain was identified during a study of cytomegalovirus exposure and HLA in healthy donors. Study-wide results and caveats: CMV serostatus was the sole immune exposure data available.

The PCR made use of 60 Vbeta and 13 Jbeta primers. Assay: immunoSEQ multiplex PCR; the TCRdb copy retains only in-frame clones and omits some. The data show tens of thousands of clones, approximately 79% seen once. The V gene lost 7 bases and the J gene lost 4 bases, with 16 bases spanning the gap. Germline V gene lookup returns CDR1 SQVTM and CDR2 ANQGSEA. This CDR3 contains 13 residues. Note on this clone: As yet, its antigen is unknown.

This TCR came from a woman between 40 and 50 years old in good health and CMV-seropositive. The sample comprised PBMCs. The V call is TRBV29-1, the J call TRBJ1-2; possible D gene TRBD1, 5 bases. This CDR3 reads CSGGDLSRYGYTF. In DNA form, the CDR3 reads TGCAGCGGGGGGGACCTTTCCCGCTATGGCTACACCTTC.